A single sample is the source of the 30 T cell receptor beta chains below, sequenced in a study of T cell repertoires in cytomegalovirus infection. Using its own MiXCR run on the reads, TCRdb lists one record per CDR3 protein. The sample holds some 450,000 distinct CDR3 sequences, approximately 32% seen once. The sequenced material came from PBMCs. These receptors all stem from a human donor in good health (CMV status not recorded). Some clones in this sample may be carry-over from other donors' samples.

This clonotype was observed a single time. CDR3 coding DNA: TGTGCCAGCAGTGCGAGGGACTCCTCCTACAATGAGCAGTTCTTC. Translation: CASSARDSSYNEQFF. The V call is TRBV6-2 or TRBV6-3, the J call TRBJ2-1; TRBD2 is a possible D gene (6 bases). The CDR3 has 15 residues. V was clipped by 5 bases and J by 0 bases, with 11 bases between them. The germline gives CDR1 MNHEY, CDR2 SVGEGT.

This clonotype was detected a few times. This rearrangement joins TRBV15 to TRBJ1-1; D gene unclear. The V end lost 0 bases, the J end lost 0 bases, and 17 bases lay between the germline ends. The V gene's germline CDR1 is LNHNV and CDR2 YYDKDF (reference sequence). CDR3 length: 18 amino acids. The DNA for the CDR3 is TGTGCCACCAGCAGAGACCCCGTTGGGAGAAGAATGAACACTGAAGCTTTCTTT. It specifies CATSRDPVGRRMNTEAFF.

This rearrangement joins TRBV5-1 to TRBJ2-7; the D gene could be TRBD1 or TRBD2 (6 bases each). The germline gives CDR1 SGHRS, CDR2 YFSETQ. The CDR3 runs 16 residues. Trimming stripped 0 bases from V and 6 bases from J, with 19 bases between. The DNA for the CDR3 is TGCGCCAGCAGCTTGGTGGGGGCGCGCGGCGGGGCCGAGCAGTACTTC. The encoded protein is CASSLVGARGGAEQYF.

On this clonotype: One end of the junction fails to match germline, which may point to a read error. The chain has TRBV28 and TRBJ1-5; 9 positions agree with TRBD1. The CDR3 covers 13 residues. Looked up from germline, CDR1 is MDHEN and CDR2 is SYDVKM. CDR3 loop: CATRDRDNQPHHF. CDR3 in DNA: TGTGCCACCCGGGACAGGGACAATCAGCCCCATCATTTT.

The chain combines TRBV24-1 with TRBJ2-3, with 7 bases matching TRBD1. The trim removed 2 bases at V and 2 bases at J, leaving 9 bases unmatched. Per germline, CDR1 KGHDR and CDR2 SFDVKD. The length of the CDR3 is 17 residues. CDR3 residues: CATSDSHGDSYTDTQYF. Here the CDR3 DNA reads TGTGCCACCAGTGATTCCCACGGGGACAGCTACACAGATACGCAGTATTTT.

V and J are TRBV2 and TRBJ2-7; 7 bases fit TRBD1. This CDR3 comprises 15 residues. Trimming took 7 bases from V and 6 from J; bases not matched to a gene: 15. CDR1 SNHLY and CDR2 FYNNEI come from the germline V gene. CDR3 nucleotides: TGTGCCAGCACGAGCAGACAGGGAATTTTCGGCGAGCAGTACTTC. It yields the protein CASTSRQGIFGEQYF.

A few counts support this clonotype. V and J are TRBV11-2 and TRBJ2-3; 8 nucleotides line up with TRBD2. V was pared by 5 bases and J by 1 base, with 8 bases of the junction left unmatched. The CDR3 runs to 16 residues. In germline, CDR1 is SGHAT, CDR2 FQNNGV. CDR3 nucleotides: TGTGCCAGCAGCCTCGGGAGGGGCCCGGGCACAGATACGCAGTATTTT. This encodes CASSLGRGPGTDTQYF.

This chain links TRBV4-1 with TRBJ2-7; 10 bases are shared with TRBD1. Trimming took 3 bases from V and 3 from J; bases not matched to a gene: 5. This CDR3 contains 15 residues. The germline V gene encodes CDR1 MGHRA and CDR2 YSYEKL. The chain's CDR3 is CASSQTTGGGYEQYF. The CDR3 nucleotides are TGCGCCAGCAGCCAGACGACAGGGGGCGGCTACGAGCAGTACTTC.

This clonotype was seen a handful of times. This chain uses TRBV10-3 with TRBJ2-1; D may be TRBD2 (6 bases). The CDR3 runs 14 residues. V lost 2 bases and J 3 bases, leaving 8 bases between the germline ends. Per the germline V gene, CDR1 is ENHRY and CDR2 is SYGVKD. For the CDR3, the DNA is TGTGCCATCAGTGAGGCGACTAGCTACAATGAGCAGTTCTTC. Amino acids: CAISEATSYNEQFF.

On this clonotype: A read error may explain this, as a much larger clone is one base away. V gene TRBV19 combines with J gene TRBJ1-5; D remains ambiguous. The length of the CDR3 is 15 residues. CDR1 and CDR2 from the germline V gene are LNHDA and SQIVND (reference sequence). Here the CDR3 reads CASSIDGRSNQPQQF. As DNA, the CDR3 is TGTGCCAGTAGTATAGATGGCAGAAGCAATCAGCCCCAGCAGTTT. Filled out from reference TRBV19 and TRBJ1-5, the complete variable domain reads DGGITQSPKYLFRKEGQNVTLSCEQNLNHDAMYWYRQDPGQGLRLIYYSQIVNDFQKGDIAEGYSVSREKKESFPLTVTSAQKNPTAFYLCASSIDGRSNQPQQFGDGTRLSIL.

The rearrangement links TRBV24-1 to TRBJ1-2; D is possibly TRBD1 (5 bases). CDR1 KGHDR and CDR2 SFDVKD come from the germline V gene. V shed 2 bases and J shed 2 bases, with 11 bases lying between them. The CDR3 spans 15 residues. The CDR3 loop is CATSDSRQGNYGYTF. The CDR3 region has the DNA TGTGCCACCAGTGATTCTCGCCAGGGCAACTATGGCTACACCTTC.

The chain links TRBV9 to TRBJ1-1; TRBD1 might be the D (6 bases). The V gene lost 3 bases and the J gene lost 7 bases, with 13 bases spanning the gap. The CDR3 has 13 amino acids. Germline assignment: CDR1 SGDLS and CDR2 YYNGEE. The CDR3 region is CASSAEGQIEAFF. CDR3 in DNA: TGTGCCAGCAGCGCCGAAGGACAGATTGAAGCTTTCTTT.

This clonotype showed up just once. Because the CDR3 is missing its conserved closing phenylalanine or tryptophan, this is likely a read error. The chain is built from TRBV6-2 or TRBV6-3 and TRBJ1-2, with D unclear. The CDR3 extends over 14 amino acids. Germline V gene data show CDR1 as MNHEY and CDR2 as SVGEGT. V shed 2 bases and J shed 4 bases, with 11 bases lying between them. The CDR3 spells CASSYGGTFYGYTC. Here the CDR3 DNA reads TGTGCCAGCAGTTACGGCGGCACATTCTATGGCTACACCTGC.

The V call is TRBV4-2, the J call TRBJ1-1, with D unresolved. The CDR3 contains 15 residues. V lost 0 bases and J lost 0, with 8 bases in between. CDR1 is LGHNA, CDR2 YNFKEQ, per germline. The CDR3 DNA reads TGTGCCAGCAGCCAAGAGGACGGAGTGAACACTGAAGCTTTCTTT. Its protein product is CASSQEDGVNTEAFF.

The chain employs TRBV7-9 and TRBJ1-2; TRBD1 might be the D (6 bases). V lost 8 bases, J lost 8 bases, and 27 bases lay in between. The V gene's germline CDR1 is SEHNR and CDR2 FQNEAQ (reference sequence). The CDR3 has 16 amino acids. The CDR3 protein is CASVNLKTGLKKGYTF. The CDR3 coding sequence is TGTGCCAGCGTAAACCTAAAAACAGGGCTCAAAAAGGGCTACACCTTC.

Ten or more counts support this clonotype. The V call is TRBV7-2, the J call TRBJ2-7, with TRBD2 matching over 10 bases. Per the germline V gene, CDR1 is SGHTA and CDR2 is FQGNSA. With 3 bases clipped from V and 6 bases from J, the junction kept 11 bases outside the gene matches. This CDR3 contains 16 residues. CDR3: CASSFNPSGGLREQYF. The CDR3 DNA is TGTGCCAGCAGCTTTAATCCTAGCGGGGGACTACGCGAGCAGTACTTC.

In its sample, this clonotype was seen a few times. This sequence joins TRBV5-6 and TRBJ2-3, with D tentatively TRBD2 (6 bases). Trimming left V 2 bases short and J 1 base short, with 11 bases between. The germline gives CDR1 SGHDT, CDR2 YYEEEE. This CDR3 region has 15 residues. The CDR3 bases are TGTGCCAGCAGCTTTGGCGGGGTTGGCACAGATACGCAGTATTTT. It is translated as CASSFGGVGTDTQYF.

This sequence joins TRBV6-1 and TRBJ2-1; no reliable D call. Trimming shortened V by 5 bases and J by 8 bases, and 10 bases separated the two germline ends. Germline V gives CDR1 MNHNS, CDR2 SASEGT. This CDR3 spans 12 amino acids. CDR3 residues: CASSSHLDEQFF. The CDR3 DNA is TGTGCCAGCAGTTCCCACTTGGATGAGCAGTTCTTC.

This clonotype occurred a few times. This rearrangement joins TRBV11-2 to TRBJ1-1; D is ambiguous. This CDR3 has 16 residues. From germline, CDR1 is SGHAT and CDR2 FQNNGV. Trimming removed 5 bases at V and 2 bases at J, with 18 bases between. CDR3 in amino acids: CASSTRPSRVNTEAFF. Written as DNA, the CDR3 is TGTGCCAGCAGCACTCGACCGTCTAGGGTTAACACTGAAGCTTTCTTT.

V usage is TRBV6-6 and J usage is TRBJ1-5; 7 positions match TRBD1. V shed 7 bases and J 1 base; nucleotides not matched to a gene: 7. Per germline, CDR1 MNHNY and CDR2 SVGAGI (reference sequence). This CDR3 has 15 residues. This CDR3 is CASKYQTGSNQPQHF. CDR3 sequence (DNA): TGTGCCAGCAAATACCAGACAGGGAGCAATCAGCCCCAGCATTTT.

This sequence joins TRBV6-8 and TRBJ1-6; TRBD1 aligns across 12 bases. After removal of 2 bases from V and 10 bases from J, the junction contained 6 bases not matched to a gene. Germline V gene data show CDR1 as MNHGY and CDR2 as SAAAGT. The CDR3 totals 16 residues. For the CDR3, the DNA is TGTGCCAGCAGTTACACGGGACAGGGGGCCAGATCACCCCTCCACTTT. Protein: CASSYTGQGARSPLHF.

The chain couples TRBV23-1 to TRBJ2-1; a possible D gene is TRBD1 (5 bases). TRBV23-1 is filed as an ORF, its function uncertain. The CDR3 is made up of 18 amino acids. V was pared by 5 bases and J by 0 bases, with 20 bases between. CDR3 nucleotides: TGCGCCAGCAGTGCGCCCCAGCCCGGCGGACACTCCTACAATGAGCAGTTCTTC. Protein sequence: CASSAPQPGGHSYNEQFF.

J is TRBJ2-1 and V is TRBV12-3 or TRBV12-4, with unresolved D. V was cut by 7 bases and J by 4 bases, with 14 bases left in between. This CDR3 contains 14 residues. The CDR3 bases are TGTGCCAGCACCCCCTTGGAGAAGTACAATGAGCAGTTCTTC. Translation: CASTPLEKYNEQFF.

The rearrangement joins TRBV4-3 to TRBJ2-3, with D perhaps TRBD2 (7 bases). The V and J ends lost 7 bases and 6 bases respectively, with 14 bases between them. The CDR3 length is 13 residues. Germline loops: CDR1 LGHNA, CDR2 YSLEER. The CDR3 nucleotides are TGCGCCAGCATCCATGCGGGGGCGGATACGCAGTATTTT. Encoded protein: CASIHAGADTQYF.

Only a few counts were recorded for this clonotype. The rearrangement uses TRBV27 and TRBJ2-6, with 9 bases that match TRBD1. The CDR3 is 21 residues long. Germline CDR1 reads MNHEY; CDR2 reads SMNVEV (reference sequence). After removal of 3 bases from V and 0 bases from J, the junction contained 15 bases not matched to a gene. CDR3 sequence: CASSFQTLGQGLLSGANVLTF. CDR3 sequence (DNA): TGTGCCAGCAGTTTTCAAACGCTGGGACAGGGCCTTCTCTCTGGGGCCAACGTCCTGACTTTC.

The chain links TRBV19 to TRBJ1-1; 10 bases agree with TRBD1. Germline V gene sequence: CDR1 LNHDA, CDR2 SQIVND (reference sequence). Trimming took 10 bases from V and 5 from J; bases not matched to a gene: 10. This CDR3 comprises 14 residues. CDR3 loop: CATAGGTGETEAFF. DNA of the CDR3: TGTGCCACCGCAGGCGGGACAGGGGAGACTGAAGCTTTCTTT.

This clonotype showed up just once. As DNA, the CDR3 is TGTGCCACCTCGCCGCCCTCCGGGACAGGGGCCTACGAGCAGTACTTC. It codes for CATSPPSGTGAYEQYF. The chain links TRBV19 to TRBJ2-7, with 10 nucleotides matching TRBD1. V trimming: 10 bases; J trimming: 2 bases; junction bases outside the gene matches: 14. Germline V lookup: CDR1 LNHDA, CDR2 SQIVND (reference sequence). This CDR3 is 16 amino acids long.

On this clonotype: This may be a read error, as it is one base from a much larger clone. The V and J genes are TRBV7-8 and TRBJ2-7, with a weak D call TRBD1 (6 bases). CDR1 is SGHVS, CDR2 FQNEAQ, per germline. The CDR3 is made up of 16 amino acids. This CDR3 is CASSLASGRGSYAQYF. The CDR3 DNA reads TGTGCCAGCAGCCTAGCATCGGGCAGGGGATCTTACGCGCAGTACTTC.

The CDR3 loop reads CASSKLAGNEQFF. In DNA form, the CDR3 reads TGTGCCAGCAGTAAACTCGCGGGAAATGAGCAGTTCTTC. The V gene is TRBV6-6, the J gene TRBJ2-1, with a weak D call TRBD2 (6 bases). This CDR3 has 13 amino acids. Trimming shortened V by 5 bases and J by 7 bases, and 12 bases separated the two germline ends. Germline assignment: CDR1 MNHNY and CDR2 SVGAGI (reference sequence).

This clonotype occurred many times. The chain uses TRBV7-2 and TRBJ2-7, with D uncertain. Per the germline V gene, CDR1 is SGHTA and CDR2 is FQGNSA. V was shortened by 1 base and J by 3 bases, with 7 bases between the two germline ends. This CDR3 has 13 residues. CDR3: CASSLGVSYEQYF. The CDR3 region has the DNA TGTGCCAGCAGCTTAGGGGTTAGCTACGAGCAGTACTTC.